Listed below are T cell receptor beta chains from one sample, sequenced in a study of blood T cell repertoires in COVID-19. Data came from immunoSEQ multiplex PCR; TCRdb stores just in-frame clones and leaves some out. The repertoire has about 75,000 clones, around 79% of them found once; the top ten carry 5% to 6%. The source material was peripheral blood. These receptors all come from a woman aged 80 or over with active or convalescent COVID-19. CDR3s include the opening cysteine and the closing phenylalanine or tryptophan. The D gene is left open where the match is weak. Size is stated for part of the rows, as once, few or many counts, or as a class when the clone is expanded.

>TRBD1|-|TRBV7-2|TRBJ1-2
CASSRGQGFGYTF
TGTGCCAGCAGCAGGGGACAGGGGTTCGGCTACACCTTC
>-|-|TRBV7-8|TRBJ1-3
CASSLVGQGSSGNTIYF
TGTGCCAGCAGCTTAGTAGGTCAGGGAAGCTCTGGAAACACCATATATTTT
>-|-|TRBV7-8|TRBJ1-2
CASSLVFSRGFYGYTF
TGTGCCAGCAGCTTAGTATTCTCCCGGGGTTTCTATGGCTACACCTTC
>-|-|TRBV10-3|TRBJ2-7
CAITPGQSPNEQYF
TGTGCCATCACCCCAGGACAGTCCCCTAACGAGCAGTACTTC
>TRBD2|-|TRBV6-5|TRBJ2-7
CASSYAGGGYEQYF
TGTGCCAGCAGCTATGCCGGGGGGGGCTACGAGCAGTACTTC
>-|few|TRBV9|TRBJ2-3
CASSVESRTHTQYF
TGTGCCAGCAGCGTAGAATCTCGGACACATACGCAGTATTTT
>-|-|TRBV25-1|TRBJ2-1
CASSGIAVYNEQFF
TGTGCCAGCAGTGGTATAGCGGTCTACAATGAGCAGTTCTTC
>-|-|TRBV5-6|TRBJ1-2
CASSLIGVGYTF
TGTGCCAGCAGCTTGATAGGGGTCGGCTACACCTTC
>TRBD2|few|TRBV28|TRBJ2-7
CASSLWSSGMEQYF
TGTGCCAGCAGTTTATGGAGTAGCGGGATGGAGCAGTACTTC
>-|-|TRBV19|TRBJ1-2
CASSIQGRSLYGYTF
TGTGCCAGTAGTATTCAGGGGCGCAGTCTGTATGGCTACACCTTC
>TRBD1|-|TRBV7-2|TRBJ1-4
CASSVPETGDEKLFF
TGTGCCAGCAGCGTCCCAGAGACAGGGGATGAAAAACTGTTTTTT
>TRBD1|few|TRBV27|TRBJ2-7
CASSLAGTGYEQYF
TGTGCCAGCAGTTTAGCAGGGACAGGCTACGAGCAGTACTTC
>-|few|TRBV20-1|TRBJ1-2
CSATDTYGYTF
TGCAGCGCGACAGATACCTATGGCTACACCTTC
>-|-|TRBV19|TRBJ2-1
CASSISPREWFF
TGTGCCAGTAGTATAAGTCCCCGGGAATGGTTCTTC
>TRBD1|-|TRBV29-1|TRBJ2-7
CSVAGQGYEQYF
TGCAGCGTCGCCGGACAGGGCTACGAGCAGTACTTC
>-|-|TRBV24-1|TRBJ2-3
CATSAGGSTQYF
TGTGCCACCAGTGCTGGGGGCAGTACGCAGTATTTT
>-|few|TRBV3-1/TRBV3-2|TRBJ2-7
CASSQQGLEQYF
TGTGCCAGCAGCCAACAGGGCCTCGAGCAGTACTTC
>-|-|TRBV19|TRBJ1-5
CASSTRSSNQPQHF
TGTGCCAGTAGTACCCGGAGTAGCAATCAGCCCCAGCATTTT
>-|-|TRBV28|TRBJ1-2
CASSLWGSFYYGYTF
TGTGCCAGCAGTTTATGGGGCTCGTTCTACTATGGCTACACCTTC
>TRBD2|-|TRBV18|TRBJ2-1
CASSLLAGDNEQFF
TGTGCCAGCTCGCTACTAGCGGGAGACAATGAGCAGTTCTTC
>TRBD2|-|TRBV10-1|TRBJ2-2
CASRASGGAGELFF
TGCGCCAGCAGGGCTAGCGGGGGCGCCGGGGAGCTGTTTTTT
>TRBD2|-|TRBV11-2|TRBJ2-1
CASSLFNPGGDNEQFF
TGTGCCAGCAGCTTATTTAACCCGGGGGGAGACAATGAGCAGTTCTTC
>TRBD2|-|TRBV28|TRBJ2-4
CASSLSGVAKNIQYF
TGTGCCAGCAGTTTAAGCGGGGTAGCCAAAAACATTCAGTACTTC
>TRBD1|once|TRBV27|TRBJ2-7
CASSFGTGASYEQYF
TGTGCCAGCAGTTTCGGGACAGGCGCTTCCTACGAGCAGTACTTC